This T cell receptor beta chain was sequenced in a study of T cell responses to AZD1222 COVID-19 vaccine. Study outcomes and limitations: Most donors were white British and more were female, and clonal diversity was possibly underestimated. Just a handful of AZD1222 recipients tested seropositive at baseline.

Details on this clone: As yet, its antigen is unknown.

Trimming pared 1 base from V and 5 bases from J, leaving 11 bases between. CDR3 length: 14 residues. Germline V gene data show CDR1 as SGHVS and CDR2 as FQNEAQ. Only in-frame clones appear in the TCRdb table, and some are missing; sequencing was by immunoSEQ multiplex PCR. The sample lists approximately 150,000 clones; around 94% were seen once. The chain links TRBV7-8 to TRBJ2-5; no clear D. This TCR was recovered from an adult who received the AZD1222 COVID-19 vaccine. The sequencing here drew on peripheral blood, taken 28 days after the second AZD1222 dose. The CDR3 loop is CASSLVATGETQYF. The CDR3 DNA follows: TGTGCCAGCAGCTTAGTGGCAACCGGGGAGACCCAGTACTTC.